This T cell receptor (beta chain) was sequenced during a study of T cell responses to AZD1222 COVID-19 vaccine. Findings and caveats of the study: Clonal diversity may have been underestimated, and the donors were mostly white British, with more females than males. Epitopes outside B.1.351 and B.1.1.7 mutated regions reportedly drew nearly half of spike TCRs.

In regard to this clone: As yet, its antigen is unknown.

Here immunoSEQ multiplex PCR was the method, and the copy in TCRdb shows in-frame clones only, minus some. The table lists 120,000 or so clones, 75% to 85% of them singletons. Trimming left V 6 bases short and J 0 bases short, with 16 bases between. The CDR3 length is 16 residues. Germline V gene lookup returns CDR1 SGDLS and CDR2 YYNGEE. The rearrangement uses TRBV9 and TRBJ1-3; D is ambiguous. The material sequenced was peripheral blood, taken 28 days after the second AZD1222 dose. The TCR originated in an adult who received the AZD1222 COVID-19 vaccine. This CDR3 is CASTRDLGASGNTIYF. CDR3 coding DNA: TGTGCCAGCACCCGGGATCTTGGTGCCTCTGGAAACACCATATATTTT.